A single sample gave rise to the 20 T cell receptor beta chains below, sequenced in a study of blood T cell repertoires in COVID-19 (dated by TCRdb to 2020 to 2021). Libraries were constructed by the immunoSEQ multiplex PCR assay. Imported from immuneACCESS, the table was reduced by TCRdb to in-frame sequences with V and J called. These copies leave out some clones; in studies compared against another copy, an unresolved V gene accounts for under half, and the cause of the remainder is not known. This sample is represented by 300,000 or so clones; roughly 90% of them were singletons. Roughly 2.9% of the sample is in the top ten clones. The sequenced sample consisted of PBMCs or T cells enriched from blood (not recorded which). These receptors all stem from a woman between 50 and 59 years old who had been exposed to COVID-19.

In this sample, this clone turned up a few times. The chain combines TRBV10-3 with TRBJ2-7, with TRBD2 identical over 7 bases. J gave up 2 bases and V 7 bases, and 8 bases lay outside the gene matches. The CDR3 covers 14 residues. Looked up from germline, CDR1 is ENHRY and CDR2 is SYGVKD. The CDR3 sequence: CAIMTSSFPYEQYF. In nucleotides, the CDR3 is TGTGCCATCATGACTAGCTCTTTTCCCTACGAGCAGTACTTC.

The chain uses TRBV3-1 (or the pseudogene TRBV3-2) and TRBJ1-2; the D gene is possibly TRBD1 (5 bases). Germline V gene data show CDR1 as LGHDT and CDR2 as YNNKEL (reference sequence). V gave up 0 bases and J gave up 8 bases, with 13 bases separating them. This CDR3 has 14 residues. CDR3 nucleotides: TGTGCCAGCAGCCAAGACACAGGCGCTTGGGGCTACACCTTC. This encodes CASSQDTGAWGYTF.

The chain combines TRBV28 with TRBJ2-1; D possibly corresponds to TRBD1 (5 bases). The CDR3 has 12 residues. The germline V and J ends were trimmed by 5 bases and 4 bases, with 6 bases remaining between them. The V gene's germline CDR1 is MDHEN and CDR2 SYDVKM. CDR3 amino acids: CASSTGYNEQFF. For the CDR3, the DNA is TGTGCCAGCAGTACAGGTTACAATGAGCAGTTCTTC.

The CDR3 nucleotides are TGCGCCAGCAGCCTAGGACTAGCGGGGGGGTACCGGGAGCTGTTTTTT. It is translated as CASSLGLAGGYRELFF. The chain combines TRBV4-1 with TRBJ2-2; TRBD2 matches 15 bases. The CDR3 has 16 amino acids. Germline V gene sequence: CDR1 MGHRA, CDR2 YSYEKL. Trimming took 4 bases from V and 9 from J; bases not matched to a gene: 6.

V and J are TRBV5-5 and TRBJ2-6, with a possible D match to TRBD1 (5 bases). Germline-derived CDR1 and CDR2 are SGHKS and YYEKEE (reference sequence). The V and J ends lost 8 bases and 4 bases respectively, with 13 bases between them. This CDR3 comprises 14 residues. DNA for the CDR3: TGTGCCAGTTTCGCTACAGGAGGGGCCAACGTCCTGACTTTC. Its translation is CASFATGGANVLTF.

This rearrangement joins TRBV27 to TRBJ2-7, with 9 positions matching TRBD2. The V gene end was trimmed by 5 bases and the J gene end by 3 bases; junction bases not matched to a gene: 8. The CDR3 contains 15 residues. Per germline, CDR1 MNHEY and CDR2 SMNVEV (reference sequence). CDR3 in DNA: TGTGCCAGCAGTAGACTCGGCGGGGGGGACTACGAGCAGTACTTC. Its protein product is CASSRLGGGDYEQYF.

This clone was seen just once. The chain links TRBV2 to TRBJ2-3, with TRBD2 matching over 9 bases. The CDR3 sequence is 19 residues long. V was clipped by 5 bases and J by 0 bases; unmatched bases: 15. The germline gives CDR1 SNHLY, CDR2 FYNNEI. Written as DNA, the CDR3 is TGTGCCAGCAGTAACGGAGTGGGCGGGGGGGCTACTAGCACAGATACGCAGTATTTT. Residues: CASSNGVGGGATSTDTQYF.

V usage is TRBV5-1 and J usage is TRBJ1-6; 7 nucleotides agree with TRBD1. J lost 6 bases, V lost 3 bases, and 3 bases had no gene match. Germline loops: CDR1 SGHRS, CDR2 YFSETQ. This CDR3 region has 14 residues. In DNA, the CDR3 is TGCGCCAGCAGCTCCGGGACAGCTAATTCACCCCTCCACTTT. Translating gives CASSSGTANSPLHF.

V is TRBV7-8 and J is TRBJ1-2, with D possibly being TRBD1 (5 bases). The V end lost 7 bases, the J end lost 4 bases, and 16 bases lay between the germline ends. This CDR3 has 14 amino acids. Germline-derived CDR1 and CDR2 are SGHVS and FQNEAQ. The CDR3 region is CASTRPGLPYGYTF. CDR3 coding DNA: TGTGCCAGCACCCGACCAGGGCTACCCTATGGCTACACCTTC.

The chain joins TRBV4-1 to TRBJ1-2, with TRBD1 identical over 11 bases. The CDR3 contains 16 residues. Trimming cost V 10 bases and J 3 bases; bases outside gene matches: 13. Germline V gene sequence: CDR1 MGHRA, CDR2 YSYEKL. Here the CDR3 reads CAIRDVPGQGDYGYTF. CDR3 in DNA: TGCGCCATTCGCGATGTTCCGGGACAGGGGGACTATGGCTACACCTTC.

This chain joins TRBV7-9 and TRBJ1-1, with a possible D match to TRBD1 (6 bases). The germline V gene has CDR1 SEHNR and CDR2 FQNEAQ (reference sequence). The V gene lost 1 base and the J gene lost 1 base, with 10 bases spanning the gap. CDR3 size: 15 residues. CDR3 amino acids: CASSLDRVGNTEAFF. The CDR3 coding sequence is TGTGCCAGCAGCTTAGACAGGGTGGGGAACACTGAAGCTTTCTTT.

This chain joins TRBV24-1 and TRBJ1-1, with TRBD1 as a possible D gene (6 bases). The CDR3 extends over 13 amino acids. V lost 4 bases, J lost 8 bases, and 13 bases lay in between. Germline values: CDR1 KGHDR, CDR2 SFDVKD. The CDR3 sequence is CATSERGSKEAFF. The CDR3 DNA reads as TGTGCCACCAGTGAGAGGGGGTCAAAGGAAGCTTTCTTT.

J is TRBJ1-5 and V is TRBV24-1; unclear D gene. The V gene's germline CDR1 is KGHDR and CDR2 SFDVKD. This CDR3 has 14 residues. Trimming took off 7 bases at V and 6 bases at J, with 15 bases between the two ends. The CDR3 is CATRGPGLGQPQHF. Written as DNA, the CDR3 is TGTGCCACCAGGGGTCCGGGGTTGGGTCAGCCCCAGCATTTT.

The chain joins TRBV11-3 to TRBJ2-7; D perhaps matches TRBD1 (6 bases). V lost 5 bases, J lost 3 bases, and 11 bases lay in between. Looked up from germline, CDR1 is SGHNT and CDR2 is YENEEA. This CDR3 contains 13 residues. CDR3 loop: CASSQGDIYEQYF. In DNA form, the CDR3 reads TGTGCCAGCAGCCAAGGGGACATCTACGAGCAGTACTTC.

CDR3 DNA sequence: TGTGCCAGCAGCCCCCGTGGGACAGTGACCTACGAGCAGTACTTC. It is translated as CASSPRGTVTYEQYF. The gene calls are TRBV27 and TRBJ2-7, with TRBD1 matching 7 bases. The CDR3 has 15 residues. Germline CDR1 is MNHEY and CDR2 is SMNVEV (reference sequence). The V gene end was trimmed by 6 bases and the J gene end by 2 bases; junction bases not matched to a gene: 10.

The chain uses TRBV5-1 and TRBJ2-5; a weak D match, TRBD2 (7 bases). This CDR3 is 16 amino acids long. In germline, CDR1 is SGHRS, CDR2 YFSETQ. With 4 bases removed from V and 1 base from J, the gap between germline ends came to 17 bases. CDR3 protein: CASSPSGAGVQETQYF. The DNA for the CDR3 is TGCGCCAGCAGCCCCTCAGGGGCGGGGGTCCAAGAGACCCAGTACTTC.

The rearrangement uses TRBV6-5 and TRBJ2-6; D gene uncertain. This CDR3 contains 16 residues. Germline CDR1 MNHEY, CDR2 SVGAGI. Deletions cut 3 bases from V and 4 bases from J, with 13 bases between. The CDR3 DNA is TGTGCCAGCAGTTATACTTCTCTGCGAGGGGCCAACGTCCTGACTTTC. This sequence encodes CASSYTSLRGANVLTF.

This chain links TRBV7-9 with TRBJ2-3, with 8 nucleotides matching TRBD1. CDR1 and CDR2 (germline): SEHNR, FQNEAQ (reference sequence). V gave up 4 bases and J gave up 4 bases; unmatched junction bases: 10. The CDR3 is 16 amino acids. Here the CDR3 reads CASSSDRGGYADTQYF. The CDR3 DNA reads as TGTGCCAGCAGCTCAGACAGGGGTGGGTACGCAGATACGCAGTATTTT. Based on the CDR3 plus reference TRBV7-9 and TRBJ2-3, the full variable domain is DTGVSQNPRHKITKRGQNVTFRCDPISEHNRLYWYRQTLGQGPEFLTYFQNEAQLEKSRLLSDRFSAERPKGSFSTLEIQRTEQGDSAMYLCASSSDRGGYADTQYFGPGTRLTVL.

This rearrangement joins TRBV11-2 to TRBJ2-5; TRBD2 aligns across 9 bases. V was clipped by 4 bases and J by 2 bases; unmatched bases: 8. CDR3 size: 16 residues. In germline, CDR1 is SGHAT, CDR2 FQNNGV. The CDR3: CASSSRLAAMQETQYF. In DNA, the CDR3 is TGTGCCAGCAGCTCCCGACTAGCGGCAATGCAAGAGACCCAGTACTTC.

The chain couples TRBV30 to TRBJ2-7, with 7 bases matching TRBD1. J gave up 4 bases and V 7 bases, and 13 bases lay outside the gene matches. The CDR3 runs to 14 residues. Germline V gene lookup returns CDR1 GTSNPN and CDR2 SVGIG (reference sequence). CDR3 amino acids: CAYDTGQELYEQYF. For the CDR3, the DNA is TGTGCCTACGACACCGGACAGGAGCTGTACGAGCAGTACTTC.